The 23 T cell receptor beta chains below were found in one sample sequenced in a study of T cells in Graves' hyperthyroidism and ophthalmopathy. The CDR3 regions of TCR beta were amplified from RNA transcripts. The TCR CDR3 was amplified in a first-round RT-PCR using the HTBI primer set. A single record per CDR3 protein comes from TCRdb applying MiXCR to the multiplex PCR reads. The data show fewer than 800,000 distinct CDR3 sequences, with over 15% seen just once and 8.4% held by the top ten. Sequencing input: blood. The receptor set was obtained from a man aged 18 to 29 with Graves' hyperthyroidism.

The chain links TRBV7-3 to TRBJ2-4; 12 bases are shared with TRBD2. V was clipped by 6 bases and J by 6 bases; unmatched bases: 12. The CDR3 loop spans 17 amino acids. Germline V lookup: CDR1 SGHTA, CDR2 FQGTGA. The DNA for the CDR3 is TGTGCCAGCAGTCGGACTAGCGGGACCCCGTTGGGAAACATTCAGTACTTC. It specifies CASSRTSGTPLGNIQYF.

V usage is TRBV4-2 and J usage is TRBJ2-5; D is uncertain. CDR1 LGHNA and CDR2 YNFKEQ come from the germline V gene. This CDR3 is built from 14 residues. Trimming pared 3 bases from V and 6 bases from J, leaving 14 bases between. CDR3 amino acids: CASSQGKGRQTQYF. CDR3 sequence (DNA): TGTGCCAGCAGCCAGGGGAAGGGTCGGCAGACCCAGTACTTC.

The CDR3 DNA follows: TGCAGTGCTCCGGACATGAACTATGGCTACACCTTC. Amino acid sequence: CSAPDMNYGYTF. V is TRBV20-1 and J is TRBJ1-2; TRBD1 might be the D (5 bases). This CDR3 region has 12 residues. Per germline, CDR1 DFQATT and CDR2 SNEGSKA (reference sequence). V lost 5 bases and J lost 2, with 9 bases in between.

The chain links TRBV27 to TRBJ2-7; D is uncertain. The CDR3 is 14 amino acids. V was pared by 3 bases and J by 4 bases, with 13 bases between. Germline V gene sequence: CDR1 MNHEY, CDR2 SMNVEV (reference sequence). The CDR3 protein is CASSFSDRTYEQYF. The CDR3 DNA reads as TGTGCCAGCAGTTTTTCTGACCGAACATACGAGCAGTACTTC.

This clonotype appeared many times. This chain links TRBV7-9 with TRBJ1-2, with D maybe TRBD1 (6 bases). Per germline, CDR1 SEHNR and CDR2 FQNEAQ (reference sequence). V was pared by 0 bases and J by 8 bases, with 13 bases between. The CDR3 has 14 residues. CDR3 coding DNA: TGTGCCAGCAGCTTAGCCCGGGACATCAACGGCTACACCTTC. Protein sequence: CASSLARDINGYTF. The variable domain in full, completed from reference TRBV7-9 and TRBJ1-2, reads DTGVSQNPRHKITKRGQNVTFRCDPISEHNRLYWYRQTLGQGPEFLTYFQNEAQLEKSRLLSDRFSAERPKGSFSTLEIQRTEQGDSAMYLCASSLARDINGYTFGSGTRLTVV.

The sample holds many counts of this clonotype. The chain links TRBV2 to TRBJ2-5; D ambiguous. Germline V gene data show CDR1 as SNHLY and CDR2 as FYNNEI. The CDR3 runs 13 residues. V was clipped by 4 bases and J by 1 base, with 7 bases between them. CDR3 bases: TGTGCCAGCAGTGTAGTTACCCAAGAGACCCAGTACTTC. Residues: CASSVVTQETQYF.

This clonotype was picked up many times. The chain links TRBV10-3 to TRBJ2-6; tentative D call: TRBD2 (5 bases). Germline CDR1 reads ENHRY; CDR2 reads SYGVKD. The CDR3 consists of 15 residues. The V gene lost 4 bases and the J gene lost 3 bases, with 10 bases spanning the gap. As DNA, the CDR3 is TGTGCCATCAGTGCAGGAGGAGGTGGGGCCAACGTCCTGACTTTC. It yields the protein CAISAGGGGANVLTF.

This clonotype was counted many times. CDR3: CAISETGGTEAFF. Here the CDR3 DNA reads TGTGCCATCAGTGAGACTGGGGGCACTGAAGCTTTCTTT. This sequence joins TRBV10-3 and TRBJ1-1; TRBD1 might be the D (5 bases). Germline V gives CDR1 ENHRY, CDR2 SYGVKD. The CDR3 is 13 residues long. With 2 bases removed from V and 4 bases from J, the gap between germline ends came to 8 bases.

In its sample, this clonotype was seen many times. The chain uses TRBV7-9 and TRBJ2-1, with D tentatively TRBD2 (6 bases). CDR1 and CDR2 from the germline V gene are SEHNR and FQNEAQ (reference sequence). The germline V and J ends were trimmed by 3 bases and 3 bases, with 9 bases remaining between them. The CDR3 runs 14 residues. The CDR3: CASSFGGNYNEQFF. The CDR3, as DNA: TGTGCCAGCAGCTTCGGGGGAAACTACAATGAGCAGTTCTTC.

Ten or more counts support this clonotype. The V and J genes are TRBV11-2 and TRBJ2-1; D gene uncertain. CDR3 length equals 15 residues. Trimming cost V 3 bases and J 1 base, with 10 bases left between them. CDR1 SGHAT and CDR2 FQNNGV come from the germline V gene. The CDR3 sequence: CASSLGATSYNEQFF. In nucleotides, the CDR3 is TGTGCCAGCAGCTTGGGCGCGACATCCTACAATGAGCAGTTCTTC. Together with reference TRBV11-2 and TRBJ2-1, the CDR3 gives the full variable domain: EAGVAQSPRYKIIEKRQSVAFWCNPISGHATLYWYQQILGQGPKLLIQFQNNGVVDDSQLPKDRFSAERLKGVDSTLKIQPAKLEDSAVYLCASSLGATSYNEQFFGPGTRLTVL.

This clonotype has at least ten counts. The chain combines TRBV7-2 with TRBJ2-7; D could derive from TRBD1 or TRBD2 (5 bases each). CDR1 is SGHTA, CDR2 FQGNSA, per germline. The CDR3 covers 13 residues. V lost 4 bases to trimming and J lost 4 bases, with 11 bases between them. CDR3 in amino acids: CASSSQGAYEQYF. In nucleotides, the CDR3 is TGTGCCAGCAGCTCTCAGGGAGCATACGAGCAGTACTTC.

As DNA, the CDR3 is TGTGCCAGCAGTCGTCAGCTACTCAGGGGGCAAATGGCCTCGAATGAAAAACTGTTTTTT. Translating gives CASSRQLLRGQMASNEKLFF. The V and J genes are TRBV2 and TRBJ1-4, with 8 bases aligning to TRBD1. Germline CDR1 SNHLY, CDR2 FYNNEI. CDR3 size: 20 residues. Trimming cost V 5 bases and J 5 bases; bases outside gene matches: 22. The full variable domain, completed using reference TRBV2 and TRBJ1-4, is EPEVTQTPSHQVTQMGQEVILRCVPISNHLYFYWYRQILGQKVEFLVSFYNNEISEKSEIFDDQFSVERPDGSNFTLKIRSTKLEDSAMYFCASSRQLLRGQMASNEKLFFGSGTQLSVL.

This clonotype was observed many times. The chain recombines TRBV7-2 with TRBJ2-2; a possible D gene is TRBD1 (6 bases). This CDR3 comprises 16 residues. Germline V gene data show CDR1 as SGHTA and CDR2 as FQGNSA. Trimming stripped 4 bases from V and 5 bases from J, with 17 bases between. The CDR3 sequence is CASSWEQGPGTGELFF. In nucleotides, the CDR3 is TGTGCCAGCAGCTGGGAACAGGGACCCGGGACCGGGGAGCTGTTTTTT.

V and J are TRBV12-3 or TRBV12-4 and TRBJ2-1; 9 bases line up with TRBD1. The CDR3 has 16 residues. V gave up 7 bases and J gave up 9 bases; unmatched junction bases: 16. DNA for the CDR3: TGTGCCAGCAAATCTCCGGGACAGGGCAACGCCGGTGAGCAGTTCTTC. Its translation: CASKSPGQGNAGEQFF.

This clonotype was seen at least ten times. The genes are TRBV6-2 or TRBV6-3 and TRBJ1-1; D call uncertain. Trimming left V 4 bases short and J 5 bases short, with 8 bases between. The CDR3 is 12 residues long. The germline V gene has CDR1 MNHEY and CDR2 SVGEGT. The CDR3 DNA is TGTGCCAGCAGTTCGGTGGGTACTGAAGCTTTCTTT. Translating gives CASSSVGTEAFF.

This clonotype was counted at least ten times. The chain uses TRBV20-1 and TRBJ2-7; TRBD2 aligns across 7 bases. This CDR3 comprises 14 residues. With 3 bases clipped from V and 4 bases from J, the junction kept 9 bases outside the gene matches. Germline assignment: CDR1 DFQATT and CDR2 SNEGSKA (reference sequence). The CDR3 loop is CSASAGALGYEQYF. CDR3 DNA: TGCAGTGCTAGCGCGGGAGCTCTGGGGTACGAGCAGTACTTC.

This chain links TRBV5-1 with TRBJ1-4; D possibly corresponds to TRBD1 (6 bases). Germline V gene lookup returns CDR1 SGHRS and CDR2 YFSETQ. CDR3 size: 13 residues. Trimming pared 5 bases from V and 1 base from J, leaving 6 bases between. The CDR3 loop reads CASRQGTNEKLFF. The CDR3 region has the DNA TGCGCCAGCAGACAGGGAACTAATGAAAAACTGTTTTTT.

The table lists this clonotype with a few counts. This chain uses TRBV2 with TRBJ2-5; weak D call: TRBD2 (6 bases). Trimming left V 2 bases short and J 5 bases short, with 21 bases between. Germline V gene data show CDR1 as SNHLY and CDR2 as FYNNEI. The CDR3 length is 17 residues. CDR3 protein: CASSERRAPGRWETQYF. The CDR3 DNA sequence: TGTGCCAGCAGTGAAAGGAGGGCCCCAGGGAGGTGGGAGACCCAGTACTTC.

This clonotype has at least ten counts. One end of the junction does not line up with germline, which may come from a read error. The V call is TRBV5-1, the J call TRBJ1-2, with D tentatively TRBD1 (6 bases). The CDR3 runs 14 residues. Germline values: CDR1 SGHRS, CDR2 YFSETQ. The CDR3 nucleotides read TGTGCCAGCAGCTTAGAACAGGGCAACTATGGCTACACCTTC. Its translation: CASSLEQGNYGYTF.

This clonotype was picked up many times. The CDR3 is CASSWTSGNLFKQYF. The CDR3 DNA reads TGTGCCAGCAGTTGGACTAGCGGGAATCTTTTTAAGCAGTACTTC. The rearrangement uses TRBV28 and TRBJ2-7; 12 bases agree with TRBD2. The germline V gene encodes CDR1 MDHEN and CDR2 SYDVKM. The CDR3 runs 15 residues. V gave up 4 bases and J gave up 8 bases; unmatched junction bases: 9.

This clonotype occurred once. The V call is TRBV14, the J call TRBJ2-5; the D gene is possibly TRBD2 (5 bases). V shed 4 bases and J shed 7 bases, with 10 bases lying between them. CDR3 length: 12 residues. Per germline, CDR1 SGHDN and CDR2 FVKESK. The CDR3 is CASSRGGGTQYF. The CDR3 nucleotides read TGTGCCAGCAGCCGAGGAGGAGGGACCCAGTACTTC.

This clonotype was seen a handful of times. The chain couples TRBV7-9 to TRBJ2-5, with D unclear. Germline V gives CDR1 SEHNR, CDR2 FQNEAQ (reference sequence). The V end was cut by 4 bases, the J end by 7 bases, with 16 bases between. The CDR3 covers 14 residues. DNA for the CDR3: TGTGCCAGCAGCTCCCCCCCAGGCCTTGGGACCCAGTACTTC. Translation: CASSSPPGLGTQYF.

About this clonotype itself: This may be a read error: a much more frequent sequence differs by one nucleotide. J is TRBJ1-5 and V is TRBV6-9; possibly TRBD1 for D (5 bases). This CDR3 region has 14 residues. V lost 4 bases and J 11 bases, leaving 18 bases between the germline ends. Germline V gives CDR1 MNHGY, CDR2 SVAAGI. CDR3 DNA sequence: TGTGCCAGCAGTTCCGGACACGGGTTTTTCTCCCAGCATTTT. Residues: CASSSGHGFFSQHF.